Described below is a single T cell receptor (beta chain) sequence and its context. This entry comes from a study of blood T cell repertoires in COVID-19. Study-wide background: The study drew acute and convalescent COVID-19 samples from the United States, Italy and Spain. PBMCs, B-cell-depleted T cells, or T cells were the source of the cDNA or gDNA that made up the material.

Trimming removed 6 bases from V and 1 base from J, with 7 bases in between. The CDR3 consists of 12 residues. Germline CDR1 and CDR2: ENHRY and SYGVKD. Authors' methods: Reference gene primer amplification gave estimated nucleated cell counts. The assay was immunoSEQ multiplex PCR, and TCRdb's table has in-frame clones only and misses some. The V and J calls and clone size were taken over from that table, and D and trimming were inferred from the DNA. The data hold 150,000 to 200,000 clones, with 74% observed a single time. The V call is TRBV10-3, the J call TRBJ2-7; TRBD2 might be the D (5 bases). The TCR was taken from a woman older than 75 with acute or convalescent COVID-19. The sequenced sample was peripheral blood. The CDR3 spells CAIREASYEQYF. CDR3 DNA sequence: TGTGCCATCAGGGAGGCGTCCTACGAGCAGTACTTC.